This entry lists 22 T cell receptor beta chains sequenced from one sample in a study of preoperative IRX-2 immunotherapy in early breast cancer. Generated by immunoSEQ multiplex PCR, the TCRdb table keeps only in-frame clones and is missing some. The data show tens of thousands of clones, with about 79% seen just once and roughly 3.2% held by the top ten. Treatment in this sample: preoperative locoregional IRX-2 cytokine immunotherapy. The sample was collected from a patient treated with IRX-2 immunotherapy. All receptors derive from a human donor with breast cancer.

This clone was recorded a few times. V gene TRBV6-8 combines with J gene TRBJ1-5, with no clear D. This CDR3 is 16 amino acids long. Trimming stripped 2 bases from V and 0 bases from J, with 11 bases between. The germline gives CDR1 MNHGY, CDR2 SAAAGT. The CDR3 loop is CASSYGPSFSNQPQHF. The CDR3 nucleotides read TGTGCCAGCAGTTACGGCCCGAGCTTTAGCAATCAGCCCCAGCATTTT.

This chain links TRBV18 with TRBJ2-4; 7 bases are a match to TRBD1. J was trimmed by 7 bases and V by 3 bases; bases with no gene match: 15. The CDR3 is 17 residues long. Germline CDR1 is KGHSH and CDR2 is LQKENI. The CDR3 DNA follows: TGTGCCAGCTCACCGACCGGGGCGGCAGGGGGATGGAACATTCAGTACTTC. It codes for CASSPTGAAGGWNIQYF. Full variable domain (missing parts from reference TRBV18 and TRBJ2-4): NAGVMQNPRHLVRRRGQEARLRCSPMKGHSHVYWYRQLPEEGLKFMVYLQKENIIDESGMPKERFSAEFPKEGPSILRIQQVVRGDSAAYFCASSPTGAAGGWNIQYFGAGTRLSVL.

This chain connects TRBV19 to TRBJ2-6, with D hard to call. This CDR3 has 16 residues. Germline V gene data show CDR1 as LNHDA and CDR2 as SQIVND (reference sequence). The V end lost 5 bases, the J end lost 9 bases, and 20 bases lay between the germline ends. CDR3 amino acids: CASSLPGHRSGNVLTF. In DNA form, the CDR3 reads TGTGCCAGTAGTCTTCCGGGCCACCGATCGGGCAACGTCCTGACTTTC.

This clone was recorded a few times. This sequence joins TRBV11-3 and TRBJ2-6; D not certain. V lost 3 bases, J lost 2 bases, and 11 bases lay in between. This CDR3 region has 16 residues. Germline values: CDR1 SGHNT, CDR2 YENEEA. The CDR3 here is CASSFIPGAGANVLTF. In nucleotides, the CDR3 is TGTGCCAGCAGCTTCATCCCAGGTGCTGGGGCCAACGTCCTGACTTTC.

The V call is TRBV6-8, the J call TRBJ2-7; TRBD2 agrees at 7 bases. Looked up from germline, CDR1 is MNHGY and CDR2 is SAAAGT. CDR3 length: 14 amino acids. The ends lost 7 bases at V and 2 bases at J; junction bases unmatched: 8. In DNA form, the CDR3 reads TGTGCCAGCACCGCGGGGGTCCAACCCTACGAGCAGTACTTC. Translation: CASTAGVQPYEQYF.

This clone was observed once. The V call is TRBV28, the J call TRBJ2-7; 7 nucleotides align to TRBD1. Unmatched junction bases numbered 16, after V lost 5 bases and J lost 3 bases. CDR1 MDHEN and CDR2 SYDVKM come from the germline V gene. This CDR3 is built from 17 residues. The CDR3 protein is CASSPGPSGQLIYEQYF. CDR3 sequence (DNA): TGTGCCAGCAGTCCCGGTCCCTCGGGACAGCTGATCTACGAGCAGTACTTC.

This chain connects TRBV11-3 to TRBJ2-5; unclear D gene. The CDR3 length is 15 residues. The V and J ends lost 5 bases and 4 bases respectively, with 17 bases between them. Per the germline V gene, CDR1 is SGHNT and CDR2 is YENEEA. CDR3 nucleotides: TGTGCCAGCAGCGTCATACCGGGTCCCTTAGAGACCCAGTACTTC. Translation gives CASSVIPGPLETQYF.

This chain links TRBV6-8 with TRBJ2-7; no clear D. V shed 2 bases and J shed 0 bases, with 8 bases lying between them. Germline V gene lookup returns CDR1 MNHGY and CDR2 SAAAGT. CDR3 length: 14 amino acids. CDR3 sequence reads: CASSYPTFSYEQYF. In DNA, the CDR3 is TGTGCCAGCAGTTACCCAACCTTCTCCTACGAGCAGTACTTC.

The CDR3 DNA sequence: TGTGCCAGCAGAACTAGCGGGGGGGTGGAGACCCAGTACTTC. It codes for CASRTSGGVETQYF. The chain recombines TRBV6-8 with TRBJ2-5; 13 bases match TRBD2. Unmatched junction bases numbered 3, after V lost 6 bases and J lost 5 bases. The CDR3 length is 14 residues. CDR1 MNHGY and CDR2 SAAAGT come from the germline V gene.

This chain joins TRBV7-1 and TRBJ2-4; tentative D call: TRBD1 (6 bases). TRBV7-1 is identified as an open reading frame with a role that is uncertain. V dropped 5 bases and J dropped 6 bases, with 20 bases sitting between them. The CDR3 covers 16 residues. For the CDR3, the DNA is TGTGCCAGCAGCCGGGACAATCCATTTGGGGGAAACATTCAGTACTTC. Protein sequence: CASSRDNPFGGNIQYF.

The rearrangement uses TRBV6-8 and TRBJ2-1; D unclear. Trimming took off 5 bases at V and 0 bases at J, with 8 bases between the two ends. The CDR3 runs to 14 residues. CDR1 is MNHGY and CDR2 is SAAAGT in the germline V gene. CDR3 loop: CASSQYSSYNEQFF. As DNA, the CDR3 is TGTGCCAGCAGTCAATACAGCTCCTACAATGAGCAGTTCTTC.

The chain couples TRBV7-1 to TRBJ2-1, with TRBD2 matching over 7 bases. TRBV7-1 carries the ORF label, with uncertain function. This CDR3 is 16 amino acids long. Trimming at V came to 4 bases and at J to 1 base, leaving 7 bases not matched to a gene. CDR3 coding DNA: TGTGCCAGCAGCTTAGGCGGGAGAAGGTCCTACAATGAGCAGTTCTTC. This gives the protein CASSLGGRRSYNEQFF.

The chain carries TRBV6-8 and TRBJ1-2; D gene ambiguous. The V end lost 8 bases, the J end lost 8 bases, and 15 bases lay between the germline ends. Germline V gives CDR1 MNHGY, CDR2 SAAAGT. CDR3 length: 12 amino acids. The CDR3 sequence is CASCQDPIGYTF. The CDR3 bases are TGTGCCAGCTGCCAGGACCCTATAGGCTACACCTTC.

Only a few counts were recorded for this clone. The J gene is TRBJ1-1, the V gene TRBV30, with TRBD1 matching over 7 bases. The V gene's germline CDR1 is GTSNPN and CDR2 SVGIG (reference sequence). J was trimmed by 8 bases and V by 3 bases; bases with no gene match: 3. This CDR3 has 11 residues. The chain's CDR3 is CAWRGTVEAFF. DNA for the CDR3: TGTGCCTGGAGGGGGACAGTCGAAGCTTTCTTT.

Written as DNA, the CDR3 is TGTGCCAGCAGCTTGGTACTCAACACCGGGGAGCTGTTTTTT. It encodes CASSLVLNTGELFF. This chain links TRBV11-3 with TRBJ2-2; D not resolved. V gave up 3 bases and J gave up 2 bases, with 7 bases separating them. The CDR3 sequence is 14 residues long. Germline CDR1 reads SGHNT; CDR2 reads YENEEA.

J is TRBJ1-2 and V is TRBV6-8; D may be TRBD1 (5 bases). Germline V gives CDR1 MNHGY, CDR2 SAAAGT. Trimming left V 0 bases short and J 5 bases short, with 10 bases between. The CDR3 runs 14 residues. CDR3 coding DNA: TGTGCCAGCAGTTACTCGGACAAATCGTATGGCTACACCTTC. Its protein product is CASSYSDKSYGYTF.

V and J are TRBV6-8 and TRBJ1-1; 10 nucleotides line up with TRBD1. Germline CDR1 is MNHGY and CDR2 is SAAAGT. The CDR3 has 14 amino acids. Germline trimming cut 6 bases from V and 6 bases from J; bases unmatched to any gene: 7. CDR3 in amino acids: CASSGTGAVAEAFF. The CDR3 DNA is TGTGCCAGCAGCGGGACAGGGGCTGTCGCTGAAGCTTTCTTT.

CDR3 in amino acids: CASSWDRGTYGYTF. The CDR3 bases are TGTGCCAGTAGTTGGGACAGAGGGACCTATGGCTACACCTTC. This sequence joins TRBV19 and TRBJ1-2; 7 nucleotides match TRBD1. The CDR3 loop spans 14 amino acids. J lost 4 bases, V lost 5 bases, and 7 bases had no gene match. Per the germline V gene, CDR1 is LNHDA and CDR2 is SQIVND (reference sequence). The variable domain in full, with the rest retrieved from reference TRBV19 and TRBJ1-2, is DGGITQSPKYLFRKEGQNVTLSCEQNLNHDAMYWYRQDPGQGLRLIYYSQIVNDFQKGDIAEGYSVSREKKESFPLTVTSAQKNPTAFYLCASSWDRGTYGYTFGSGTRLTVV.

Comments on this clone: Relative to the germline gene, one junction end is altered; a read error may explain this. The chain has TRBV23-1 and TRBJ1-5; D is unresolved. TRBV23-1 is an ORF; its function is uncertain. This CDR3 spans 14 amino acids. The CDR3 reads CASSQFGVTQPQHF. For the CDR3, the DNA is TGCGCCAGCAGCCAATTCGGGGTGACTCAGCCCCAGCATTTT.

This chain connects TRBV12-5 to TRBJ2-1, with 15 bases identical to TRBD2. The CDR3 has 15 amino acids. Germline loops: CDR1 LGHNT, CDR2 FRNRAP. CDR3 protein: CASGPGTSGGTEQFF. CDR3 in DNA: TGTGCCAGCGGCCCCGGGACTAGCGGGGGGACTGAGCAGTTCTTC. Supplemented by reference TRBV12-5 and TRBJ2-1, the full variable domain reads DARVTQTPRHKVTEMGQEVTMRCQPILGHNTVFWYRQTMMQGLELLAYFRNRAPLDDSGMPKDRFSAEMPDATLATLKIQPSEPRDSAVYFCASGPGTSGGTEQFFGPGTRLTVL.

Only a few counts were recorded for this clone. The rearrangement links TRBV6-8 to TRBJ1-6; D gene ambiguous. Germline CDR1 MNHGY, CDR2 SAAAGT. V was cut by 5 bases and J by 0 bases, with 23 bases left in between. CDR3 length equals 20 residues. The CDR3 nucleotides are TGTGCCAGCAGTCCCAACGCCCCCGCAGGCCCGAGCTCCTATAATTCACCCCTCCACTTT. It codes for CASSPNAPAGPSSYNSPLHF.

This clone was detected once. V and J are TRBV28 and TRBJ2-3; unclear D gene. In germline, CDR1 is MDHEN, CDR2 SYDVKM. Trimming shortened V by 5 bases and J by 4 bases, and 10 bases separated the two germline ends. The CDR3 is 13 amino acids. The CDR3 DNA sequence: TGTGCCAGCAGTCCCCGTTTTTCAGATACGCAGTATTTT. Amino acid sequence: CASSPRFSDTQYF.